The 24 T cell receptor beta chains below all came from one sample that was sequenced in a study of OX40 agonist ivuxolimab in advanced cancers. Generated by immunoSEQ multiplex PCR, the TCRdb table keeps only in-frame clones and is missing some. The table shows approximately 70,000 clones, with around four fifths occurring only once. The sequences come from CD4+ or CD8+ T cells sorted from blood, collected in a trial of the OX40 agonist ivuxolimab. The receptors were gathered from an adult with an advanced solid tumor such as melanoma, head and neck, liver or kidney cancer.

CDR3 sequence reads: CASSPTGFGYNEQFF. CDR3 bases: TGTGCCAGCAGCCCTACAGGGTTCGGCTACAATGAGCAGTTCTTC. V gene TRBV28 combines with J gene TRBJ2-1; weak D call: TRBD1 (6 bases). Per germline, CDR1 MDHEN and CDR2 SYDVKM. The CDR3 extends over 15 amino acids. Trimming cost V 6 bases and J 3 bases, with 15 bases left between them.

The chain uses TRBV5-1 and TRBJ2-1; D possibly corresponds to TRBD2 (6 bases). V was trimmed by 1 base and J by 0 bases, leaving 14 bases between them. Germline V gene lookup returns CDR1 SGHRS and CDR2 YFSETQ. The CDR3 is made up of 17 amino acids. DNA of the CDR3: TGCGCCAGCAGCTTGTGGCTACAGGAGGGCTCCTACAATGAGCAGTTCTTC. It specifies CASSLWLQEGSYNEQFF.

This clone was seen more than once but under ten times. The CDR3 DNA reads as TGCAGCGGTATGATCGGGACAGCCGGGGATACGCAGTATTTT. Residues: CSGMIGTAGDTQYF. V and J are TRBV29-1 and TRBJ2-3, with 7 bases matching TRBD1. Losses at the gene ends were 7 bases for V and 6 bases for J; bases not matched to a gene: 13. CDR3 length: 14 residues. CDR1 SQVTM and CDR2 ANQGSEA come from the germline V gene.

This rearrangement joins TRBV4-2 to TRBJ2-3; D ambiguous. CDR3 length: 16 amino acids. Trimming shortened V by 0 bases and J by 3 bases, and 13 bases separated the two germline ends. The germline gives CDR1 LGHNA, CDR2 YNFKEQ. CDR3 nucleotides: TGTGCCAGCAGCCAAGAAGTAACGGGTTGGACAGATACGCAGTATTTT. It is translated as CASSQEVTGWTDTQYF.

This clone was observed a handful of times. The J gene is TRBJ1-4, the V gene TRBV28; TRBD1 matches 8 bases. After removal of 6 bases from V and 8 bases from J, the junction contained 8 bases not matched to a gene. Germline CDR1 and CDR2: MDHEN and SYDVKM. The CDR3 loop spans 14 amino acids. This CDR3 reads CASRAQGAREKLFF. The CDR3 DNA is TGTGCCAGCAGGGCTCAGGGGGCACGCGAAAAACTGTTTTTT.

Details on this clone: Other nucleotide sequences in the sample specify the same CDR3. The chain is built from TRBV4-1 and TRBJ1-3, with D tentatively TRBD1 (5 bases). The V and J ends lost 0 bases and 0 bases respectively, with 9 bases between them. The V gene's germline CDR1 is MGHRA and CDR2 YSYEKL. The CDR3 consists of 16 residues. The CDR3 nucleotides are TGCGCCAGCAGCCAAGAGAGGGGTTCCTCTGGAAACACCATATATTTT. This translates into CASSQERGSSGNTIYF.

The chain joins TRBV5-6 to TRBJ1-2, with unresolved D. Trimming shortened V by 4 bases and J by 4 bases, and 11 bases separated the two germline ends. The germline CDR1 and CDR2 sequences are SGHDT and YYEEEE. The CDR3 extends over 13 amino acids. CDR3 residues: CASSTGGRYGYTF. In DNA, the CDR3 is TGTGCCAGCAGCACCGGCGGCCGCTATGGCTACACCTTC.

CDR3 in amino acids: CASSYRLGSDTQYF. The CDR3 coding sequence is TGTGCCAGCAGTTACAGACTCGGGTCAGATACGCAGTATTTT. This rearrangement joins TRBV6-5 to TRBJ2-3; no reliable D call. Trimming took 2 bases from V and 4 from J, leaving 10 bases between them. Germline lookup yields CDR1 MNHEY and CDR2 SVGAGI. The CDR3 covers 14 residues.

The rearrangement links TRBV7-2 to TRBJ2-7; D might be TRBD1 (6 bases). The CDR3 contains 14 residues. Trimming took off 5 bases at V and 2 bases at J, with 13 bases between the two ends. The germline gives CDR1 SGHTA, CDR2 FQGNSA. The CDR3 sequence is CASSPGSGAYEQYF. The CDR3 DNA reads TGTGCCAGCAGCCCTGGGTCAGGGGCCTACGAGCAGTACTTC.

The V gene is TRBV15, the J gene TRBJ1-5, with TRBD1 as a possible D gene (5 bases). The germline CDR1 and CDR2 sequences are LNHNV and YYDKDF (reference sequence). Trimming cost V 1 base and J 1 base, with 17 bases left between them. The CDR3 totals 18 residues. The CDR3 DNA reads as TGTGCCACCAGCAGAGGAGGGAAGGGGTGGGGGAGCAATCAGCCCCAGCATTTT. This encodes CATSRGGKGWGSNQPQHF. The entire variable domain, with the rest obtained from reference TRBV15 and TRBJ1-5, is as follows: DAMVIQNPRYQVTQFGKPVTLSCSQTLNHNVMYWYQQKSSQAPKLLFHYYDKDFNNEADTPDNFQSRRPNTSFCFLDIRSPGLGDTAMYLCATSRGGKGWGSNQPQHFGDGTRLSIL.

The chain couples TRBV6-1 to TRBJ1-1; no firm D call. Germline lookup yields CDR1 MNHNS and CDR2 SASEGT. There are 14 residues in the CDR3. V lost 1 base and J 0 bases, leaving 6 bases between the germline ends. CDR3 nucleotides: TGTGCCAGCAGTGAAGGGCAGTTGAACACTGAAGCTTTCTTT. Translation: CASSEGQLNTEAFF.

CDR3 amino acids: CASRGQGIGGYTF. The CDR3 DNA follows: TGTGCCAGCAGGGGACAGGGGATTGGCGGCTACACCTTC. The genes are TRBV6-5 and TRBJ1-2, with 10 bases that match TRBD1. Germline loops: CDR1 MNHEY, CDR2 SVGAGI. The CDR3 length is 13 residues. J was trimmed by 8 bases and V by 6 bases; bases with no gene match: 6.

This rearrangement joins TRBV7-2 to TRBJ1-5, with D possibly being TRBD1 (5 bases). The CDR3 runs 14 residues. Germline V gives CDR1 SGHTA, CDR2 FQGNSA. The ends were cut back, 4 bases at V and 0 bases at J, with 7 bases in the middle. DNA of the CDR3: TGTGCCAGCAGCTGGGACCATAGCAATCAGCCCCAGCATTTT. Protein product: CASSWDHSNQPQHF. Full variable domain (outside the CDR3, taken from reference TRBV7-2 and TRBJ1-5): GAGVSQSPSNKVTEKGKDVELRCDPISGHTALYWYRQSLGQGLEFLIYFQGNSAPDKSGLPSDRFSAERTGGSVSTLTIQRTQQEDSAVYLCASSWDHSNQPQHFGDGTRLSIL.

The chain couples TRBV27 to TRBJ1-1; D not certain. V was shortened by 4 bases and J by 6 bases, with 12 bases between the two germline ends. There are 13 residues in the CDR3. In germline, CDR1 is MNHEY, CDR2 SMNVEV (reference sequence). This CDR3 is CASSYAKTSEAFF. CDR3 coding DNA: TGTGCCAGCAGTTATGCGAAGACTTCTGAAGCTTTCTTT.

The chain is built from TRBV2 and TRBJ2-3, with D unresolved. V lost 4 bases, J lost 0 bases, and 8 bases lay in between. The CDR3 contains 14 residues. Per germline, CDR1 SNHLY and CDR2 FYNNEI. Here the CDR3 reads CASSGPLSTDTQYF. The CDR3 bases are TGTGCCAGCAGTGGCCCGCTGAGCACAGATACGCAGTATTTT.

This chain connects TRBV6-6 to TRBJ2-7; 8 positions match TRBD2. V shed 5 bases, J shed 5 bases, and the junction held 8 bases outside the gene matches. The germline V gene encodes CDR1 MNHNY and CDR2 SVGAGI (reference sequence). This CDR3 is built from 14 residues. The CDR3 DNA follows: TGTGCCAGCAGTATCGGACTAGCACGAAACGAGCAGTACTTC. Encoded protein: CASSIGLARNEQYF.

The J gene is TRBJ1-2, the V gene TRBV25-1, with a tentative D call TRBD1 (6 bases). Germline CDR1 MGHDK, CDR2 SYGVNS. This CDR3 is built from 18 residues. The V gene lost 4 bases and the J gene lost 4 bases, with 25 bases spanning the gap. The CDR3: CASSAVRGTTKSSYGYTF. The CDR3 DNA reads as TGTGCCAGCAGTGCTGTCCGGGGGACAACGAAATCTTCCTATGGCTACACCTTC.

Details on this clone: This sample also contains other DNA sequences that code for the same CDR3. The chain carries TRBV9 and TRBJ2-5; D not resolved. The CDR3 totals 14 residues. V was trimmed by 0 bases and J by 7 bases, leaving 13 bases between them. The germline V gene has CDR1 SGDLS and CDR2 YYNGEE. As DNA, the CDR3 is TGTGCCAGCAGCGTAGAAGGGCAGCCGATGACCCAGTACTTC. Its protein is CASSVEGQPMTQYF.

This clone appeared once. This rearrangement joins TRBV7-2 to TRBJ2-1; 7 bases fit TRBD2. Trimming took 1 base from V and 9 from J; bases not matched to a gene: 9. CDR1 is SGHTA, CDR2 FQGNSA, per germline. The CDR3 consists of 15 residues. The CDR3 sequence: CASSLVLGGRGEQFF. CDR3 DNA: TGTGCCAGCAGCTTAGTCTTGGGCGGGAGAGGTGAGCAGTTCTTC. Based on the CDR3 plus reference TRBV7-2 and TRBJ2-1, the full variable domain is GAGVSQSPSNKVTEKGKDVELRCDPISGHTALYWYRQSLGQGLEFLIYFQGNSAPDKSGLPSDRFSAERTGGSVSTLTIQRTQQEDSAVYLCASSLVLGGRGEQFFGPGTRLTVL.

The rearrangement uses TRBV4-2 and TRBJ2-6; a possible D gene is TRBD2 (5 bases). The V and J ends lost 5 bases and 0 bases respectively, with 14 bases between them. The CDR3 spans 17 residues. Germline loops: CDR1 LGHNA, CDR2 YNFKEQ. The CDR3 loop reads CASSRATGDSGANVLTF. In DNA, the CDR3 is TGTGCCAGCAGCAGAGCAACCGGGGACTCTGGGGCCAACGTCCTGACTTTC.

The V call is TRBV4-1, the J call TRBJ2-5; 8 bases match TRBD2. The germline V gene encodes CDR1 MGHRA and CDR2 YSYEKL. V lost 0 bases and J lost 4; bases outside the gene matches: 4. The CDR3 extends over 15 amino acids. DNA of the CDR3: TGCGCCAGCAGCCAAGATACGGGAGGGCCAGAGACCCAGTACTTC. Translating gives CASSQDTGGPETQYF.

This sequence joins TRBV18 and TRBJ2-2; 14 bases fit TRBD2. J lost 4 bases, V lost 5 bases, and 6 bases had no gene match. CDR3 length equals 17 residues. Germline CDR1 and CDR2: KGHSH and LQKENI. CDR3 protein: CASSSGLAGAGTGELFF. Here the CDR3 DNA reads TGTGCCAGCTCATCGGGACTAGCGGGAGCTGGCACCGGGGAGCTGTTTTTT.

The gene calls are TRBV7-2 and TRBJ1-6; D uncertain. The CDR3 runs to 18 residues. In germline, CDR1 is SGHTA, CDR2 FQGNSA. Trimming cost V 2 bases and J 0 bases, with 14 bases left between them. The chain's CDR3 is CASSLTPPGSSYNSPLHF. DNA of the CDR3: TGTGCCAGCAGCTTAACCCCCCCGGGAAGCTCCTATAATTCACCCCTCCACTTT.

This rearrangement joins TRBV5-5 to TRBJ1-2; possible D gene TRBD1, 5 bases. The CDR3 has 13 residues. V lost 2 bases and J lost 3, with 8 bases in between. Looked up from germline, CDR1 is SGHKS and CDR2 is YYEKEE (reference sequence). CDR3 region: CASSFGDHYGYTF. The CDR3, as DNA: TGTGCCAGCAGCTTCGGGGACCACTATGGCTACACCTTC.